This T cell receptor beta chain was identified during a study of shared clonotypes between healthy human individuals. Study observations and caveats: The small donor group covered limited genetic and exposure diversity. Around 5% was the fraction of naive CD4 clonotypes found shared across several donors. Memory subsets had estimated richness that was generally smaller than that of naive subsets.

Participating donors were healthy, HIV-negative adults free of recent acute infections or vaccinations. Sequencing was performed with immunoSEQ multiplex PCR; in TCRdb, only in-frame clones are kept and a portion is missing. This table has some 2,500,000 clones, 85% to 95% appearing once. V lost 6 bases and J lost 6, with 14 bases in between. The CDR3 covers 13 residues. Germline V lookup: CDR1 ENHRY, CDR2 SYGVKD. With respect to this clone: Its cognate antigen is unknown.

Sequencing was done on a sample of naive CD4+ T cells from PBMCs. Subset indicated: CD45RA+ positively selected. The chain has TRBV10-3 and TRBJ1-1, with D maybe TRBD1 (6 bases). This TCR was recovered from a man younger than 30 in good health. Some clones in this sample may be carry-over from other donors' samples. The CDR3 region has the DNA TGTGCCATCAGGGAAACAGGGATCCCTGAAGCTTTCTTT. Translated, it gives CAIRETGIPEAFF.